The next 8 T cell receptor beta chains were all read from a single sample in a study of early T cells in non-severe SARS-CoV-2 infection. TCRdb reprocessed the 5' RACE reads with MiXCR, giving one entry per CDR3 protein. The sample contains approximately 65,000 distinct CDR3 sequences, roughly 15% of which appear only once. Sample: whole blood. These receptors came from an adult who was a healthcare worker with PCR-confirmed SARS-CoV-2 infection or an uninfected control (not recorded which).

CDR3 in DNA: TGTGCCAGCAGATCGCTAGCGGGGATCCCCTCCTACAATGAGCAGTTCTTC. This translates into CASRSLAGIPSYNEQFF. The V and J genes are TRBV12-3 or TRBV12-4 and TRBJ2-1, with 9 positions matching TRBD2. Trimming took 6 bases from V and 0 from J; bases not matched to a gene: 9. The length of the CDR3 is 17 residues.

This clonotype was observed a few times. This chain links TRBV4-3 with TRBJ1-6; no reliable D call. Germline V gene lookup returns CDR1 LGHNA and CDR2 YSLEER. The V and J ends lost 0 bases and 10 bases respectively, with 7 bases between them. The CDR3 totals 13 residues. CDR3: CASSQDLESPLHF. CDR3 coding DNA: TGCGCCAGCAGCCAAGATCTGGAATCACCCCTCCACTTT.

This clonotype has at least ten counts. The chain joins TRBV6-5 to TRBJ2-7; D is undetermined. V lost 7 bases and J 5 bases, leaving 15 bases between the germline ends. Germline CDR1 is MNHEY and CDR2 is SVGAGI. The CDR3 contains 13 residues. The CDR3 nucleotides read TGTGCCAGCATCGAGACTGGCACCGACGAGCAGTACTTC. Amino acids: CASIETGTDEQYF.

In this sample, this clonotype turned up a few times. The chain's CDR3 is CASSYKSRSDFLNSPLHF. Here the CDR3 DNA reads TGTGCCAGCAGTTATAAGAGTAGGAGTGACTTCTTAAATTCACCCCTCCACTTT. The chain combines TRBV6-6 with TRBJ1-6; D is uncertain. The V gene's germline CDR1 is MNHNY and CDR2 SVGAGI (reference sequence). The CDR3 is made up of 18 amino acids. V dropped 3 bases and J dropped 7 bases, with 22 bases sitting between them.

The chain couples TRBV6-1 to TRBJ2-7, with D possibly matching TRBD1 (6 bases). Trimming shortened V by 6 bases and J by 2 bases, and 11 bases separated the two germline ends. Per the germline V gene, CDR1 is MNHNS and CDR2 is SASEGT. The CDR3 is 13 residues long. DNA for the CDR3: TGTGCCAGCAGCCGGGACATTACCTACGAGCAGTACTTC. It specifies CASSRDITYEQYF.

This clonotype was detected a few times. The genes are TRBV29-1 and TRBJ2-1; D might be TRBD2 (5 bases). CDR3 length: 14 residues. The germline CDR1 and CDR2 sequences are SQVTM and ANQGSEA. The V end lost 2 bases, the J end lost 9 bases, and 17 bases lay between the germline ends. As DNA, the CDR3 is TGCAGCGTTGAAAGCCCCGCGGGTGAGTTTGAGCAGTTCTTC. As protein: CSVESPAGEFEQFF.

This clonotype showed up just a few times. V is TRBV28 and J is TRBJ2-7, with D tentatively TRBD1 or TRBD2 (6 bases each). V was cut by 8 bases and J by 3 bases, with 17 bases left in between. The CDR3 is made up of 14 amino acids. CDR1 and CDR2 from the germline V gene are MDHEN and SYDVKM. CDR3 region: CASQGRTEIYEQYF. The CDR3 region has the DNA TGTGCCAGCCAGGGGAGGACAGAGATCTACGAGCAGTACTTC. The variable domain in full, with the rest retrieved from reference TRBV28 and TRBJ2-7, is DVKVTQSSRYLVKRTGEKVFLECVQDMDHENMFWYRQDPGLGLRLIYFSYDVKMKEKGDIPEGYSVSREKKERFSLILESASTNQTSMYLCASQGRTEIYEQYFGPGTRLTVT.

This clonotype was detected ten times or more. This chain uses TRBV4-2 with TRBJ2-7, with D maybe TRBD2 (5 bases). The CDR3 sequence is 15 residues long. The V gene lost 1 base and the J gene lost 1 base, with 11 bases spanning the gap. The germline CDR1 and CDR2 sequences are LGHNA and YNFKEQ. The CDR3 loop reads CASSQGDEGSYEQYF. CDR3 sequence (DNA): TGTGCCAGCAGCCAAGGTGACGAGGGTTCCTACGAGCAGTACTTC.